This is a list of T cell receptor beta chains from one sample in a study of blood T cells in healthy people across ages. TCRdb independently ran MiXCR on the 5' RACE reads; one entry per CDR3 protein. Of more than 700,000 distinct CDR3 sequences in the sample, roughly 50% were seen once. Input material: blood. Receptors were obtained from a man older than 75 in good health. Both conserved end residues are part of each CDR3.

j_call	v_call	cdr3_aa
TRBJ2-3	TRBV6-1	CASSLRALAGATSTDTQYF
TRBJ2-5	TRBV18	CASSPTGSGSITAEQYF
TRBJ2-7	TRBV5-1	CASSLRTGAWGEQYF
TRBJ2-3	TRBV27	CASTRSDTQYF
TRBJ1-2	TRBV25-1	CASSAAGGFYGYTF
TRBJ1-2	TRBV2	CASSELDRRANYGYTF
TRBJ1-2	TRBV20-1	CSATNRGYTF
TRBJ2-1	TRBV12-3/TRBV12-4	CASTLEVGEQFF
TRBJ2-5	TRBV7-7	CAGSKTSGSETQYF
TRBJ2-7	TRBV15	CATSIGQGAYEQYF
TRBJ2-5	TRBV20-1	CSALRTGEETQYF
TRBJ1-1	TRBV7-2	CASSLALTMNTEAFF
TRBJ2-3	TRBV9	CASSVGQSDRYAYF
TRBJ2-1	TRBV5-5	CASSLVGWEEQFF
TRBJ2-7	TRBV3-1	CASSQTLSSYEQYF
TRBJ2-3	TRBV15	CATSRYTSASTDTQYF
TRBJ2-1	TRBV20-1	CSAGAYGRNEQFF
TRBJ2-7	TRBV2	CASRIGSGVLYEQYF
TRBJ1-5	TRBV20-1	CSARLDRGRGDQPQHF
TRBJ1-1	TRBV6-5	CASSYSPANTEAFF
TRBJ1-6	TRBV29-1	CSVASGQSDSPLHF
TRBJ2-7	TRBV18	CASSPYPGPDEEQYF
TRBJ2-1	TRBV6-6	CASSYEHPTYEQFF
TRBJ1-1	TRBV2	CASSETRGRINTEAFF
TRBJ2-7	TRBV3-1	CASSRTGAGAYEQYF
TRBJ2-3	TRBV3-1	CASSQDTDTQYF
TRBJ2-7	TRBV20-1	CSAPGTGVNEQYF
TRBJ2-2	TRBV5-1	CASRTSGIGSTGELFF
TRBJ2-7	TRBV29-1	CSVTGQGLVEQYF
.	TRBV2	CASRPAGAPPNEQYF
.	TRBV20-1	CSAEREGRYEQYF
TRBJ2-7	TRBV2	CASSVRPTYEQYF
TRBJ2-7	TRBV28	CASSVSGQGSYEQYF
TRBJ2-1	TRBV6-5	CASSRSGGAYNEQFF
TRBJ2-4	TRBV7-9	CASSAGQGVEEQYF
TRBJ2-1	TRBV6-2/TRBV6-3	CASGRTGGLNEQFF
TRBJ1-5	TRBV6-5	CASSQGRNQPQHF